Described below is a single T cell receptor (beta chain) sequence and its context. This entry is derived from a study of blood T cell repertoires in COVID-19. The data were produced by immunoSEQ multiplex PCR, yet TCRdb's version contains in-frame clones alone and is incomplete. The sample gives 50,000 to 60,000 clones, 85% to 90% of which show up once; under 8% is in the top ten. Trimming stripped 2 bases from V and 6 bases from J, with 16 bases between. CDR1 SGHTA and CDR2 FQGNSA come from the germline V gene. The CDR3 contains 15 residues. The V call is TRBV7-2, the J call TRBJ1-1; D is possibly TRBD1 (5 bases). Input material: peripheral blood. This TCR came from a human donor with active COVID-19. The donor label of this sample is uncertain. For the CDR3, the DNA is TGTGCCAGCAGCTTATTCGGCAGGGATGTACCTGAAGCTTTCTTT. As protein: CASSLFGRDVPEAFF.